This T cell receptor beta chain appears in the sequencing data of a study of blood T cell repertoires in COVID-19. This CDR3 comprises 15 residues. CDR1 and CDR2 (germline): LGHNA, YNFKEQ. With 0 bases removed from V and 4 bases from J, the gap between germline ends came to 12 bases. The protocol was immunoSEQ multiplex PCR, while the TCRdb copy is restricted to in-frame clones and leaves out a portion. The sample records under 250,000 clones, approximately 90% being singletons. The source of this sequence is a man aged 55 to 69 with COVID-19, enrolled during active disease. The sequencing input was peripheral blood. The chain uses TRBV4-2 and TRBJ1-2, with no clear D. CDR3 DNA sequence: TGTGCCAGCAGCCAAGATCCCAGGCTCGGCTATGGCTACACCTTC. Its translation is CASSQDPRLGYGYTF.